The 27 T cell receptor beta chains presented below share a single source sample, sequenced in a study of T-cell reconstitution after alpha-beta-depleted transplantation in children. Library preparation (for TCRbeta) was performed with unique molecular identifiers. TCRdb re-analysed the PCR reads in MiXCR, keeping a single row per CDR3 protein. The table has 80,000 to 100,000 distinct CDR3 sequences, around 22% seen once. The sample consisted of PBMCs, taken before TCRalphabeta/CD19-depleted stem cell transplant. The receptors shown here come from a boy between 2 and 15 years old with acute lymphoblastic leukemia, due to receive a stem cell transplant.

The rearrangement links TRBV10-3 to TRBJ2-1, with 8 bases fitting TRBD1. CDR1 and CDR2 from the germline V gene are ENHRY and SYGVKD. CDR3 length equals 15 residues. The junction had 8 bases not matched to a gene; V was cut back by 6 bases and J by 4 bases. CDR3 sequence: CAIRDDRGRYNEQFF. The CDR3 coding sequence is TGTGCCATCAGGGATGACAGGGGCAGATACAATGAGCAGTTCTTC.

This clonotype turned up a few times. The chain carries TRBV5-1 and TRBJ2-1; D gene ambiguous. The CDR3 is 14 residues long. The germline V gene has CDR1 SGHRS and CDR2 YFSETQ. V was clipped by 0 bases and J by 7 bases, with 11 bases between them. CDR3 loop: CASSLVANRNEQFF. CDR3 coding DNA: TGCGCCAGCAGCTTGGTCGCAAACCGGAATGAGCAGTTCTTC.

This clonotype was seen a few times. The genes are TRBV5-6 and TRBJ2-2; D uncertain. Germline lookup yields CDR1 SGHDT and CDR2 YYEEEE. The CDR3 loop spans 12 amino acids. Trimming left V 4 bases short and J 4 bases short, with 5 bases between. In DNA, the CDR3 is TGTGCCAGCAGCCGCCCCACCGGGGAGCTGTTTTTT. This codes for CASSRPTGELFF.

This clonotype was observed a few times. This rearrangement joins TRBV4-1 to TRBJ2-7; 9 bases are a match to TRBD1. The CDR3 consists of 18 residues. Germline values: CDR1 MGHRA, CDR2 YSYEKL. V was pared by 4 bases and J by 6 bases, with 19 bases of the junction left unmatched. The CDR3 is CASSPSDRGGAGLGEQYF. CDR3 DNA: TGCGCCAGCAGCCCCTCGGACAGGGGAGGCGCGGGCCTCGGCGAGCAGTACTTC.

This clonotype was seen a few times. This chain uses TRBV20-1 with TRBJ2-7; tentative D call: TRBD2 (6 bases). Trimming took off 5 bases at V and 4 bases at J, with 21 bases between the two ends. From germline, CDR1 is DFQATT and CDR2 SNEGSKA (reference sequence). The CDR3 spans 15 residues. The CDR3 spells CSASKTEGLQYEQYF. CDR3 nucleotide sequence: TGCAGTGCTTCAAAGACCGAGGGACTCCAGTACGAGCAGTACTTC.

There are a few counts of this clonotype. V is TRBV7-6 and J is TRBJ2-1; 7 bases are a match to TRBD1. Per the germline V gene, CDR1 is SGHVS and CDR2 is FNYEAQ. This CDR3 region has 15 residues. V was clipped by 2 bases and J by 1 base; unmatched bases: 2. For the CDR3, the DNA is TGTGCCAGCAGCTTAACAGGGGATTCCTACAATGAGCAGTTCTTC. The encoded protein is CASSLTGDSYNEQFF.

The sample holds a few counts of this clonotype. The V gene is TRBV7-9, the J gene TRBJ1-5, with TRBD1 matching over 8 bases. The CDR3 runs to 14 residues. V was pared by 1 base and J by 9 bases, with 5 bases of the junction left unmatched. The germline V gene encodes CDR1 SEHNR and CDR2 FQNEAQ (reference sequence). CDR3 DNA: TGTGCCAGCAGCTTAGGGCAGGGGGCACGGCCCCAGCATTTT. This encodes CASSLGQGARPQHF.

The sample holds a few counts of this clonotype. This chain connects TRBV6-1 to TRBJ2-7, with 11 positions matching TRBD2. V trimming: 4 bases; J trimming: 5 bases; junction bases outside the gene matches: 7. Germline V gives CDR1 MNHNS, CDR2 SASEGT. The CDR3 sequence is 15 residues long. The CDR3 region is CASSVGTSGGDEQYF. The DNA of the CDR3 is TGTGCCAGCAGTGTAGGGACTAGCGGAGGGGACGAGCAGTACTTC.

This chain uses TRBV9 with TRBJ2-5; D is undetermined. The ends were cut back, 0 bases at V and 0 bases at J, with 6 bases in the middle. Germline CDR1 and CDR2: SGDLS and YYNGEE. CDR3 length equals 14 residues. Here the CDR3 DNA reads TGTGCCAGCAGCGTAGACAGAAACCAAGAGACCCAGTACTTC. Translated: CASSVDRNQETQYF. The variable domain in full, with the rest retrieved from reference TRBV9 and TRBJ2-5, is DSGVTQTPKHLITATGQRVTLRCSPRSGDLSVYWYQQSLDQGLQFLIQYYNGEERAKGNILERFSAQQFPDLHSELNLSSLELGDSALYFCASSVDRNQETQYFGPGTRLLVL.

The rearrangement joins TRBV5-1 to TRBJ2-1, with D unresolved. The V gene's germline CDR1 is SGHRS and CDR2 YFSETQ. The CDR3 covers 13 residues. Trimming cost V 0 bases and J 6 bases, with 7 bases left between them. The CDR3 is CASSLDTINEQFF. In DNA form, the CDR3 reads TGCGCCAGCAGCTTGGATACGATCAATGAGCAGTTCTTC.

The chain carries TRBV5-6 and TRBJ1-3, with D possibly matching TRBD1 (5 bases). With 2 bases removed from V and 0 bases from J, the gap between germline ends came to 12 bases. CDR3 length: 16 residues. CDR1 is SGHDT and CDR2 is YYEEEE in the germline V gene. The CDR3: CASSLSGANSGNTIYF. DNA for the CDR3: TGTGCCAGCAGCTTATCTGGGGCGAACTCTGGAAACACCATATATTTT.

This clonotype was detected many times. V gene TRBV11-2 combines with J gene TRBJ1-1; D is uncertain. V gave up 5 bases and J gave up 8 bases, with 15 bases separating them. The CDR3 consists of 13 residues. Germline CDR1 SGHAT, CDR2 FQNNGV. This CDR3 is CASSPIAEGEAFF. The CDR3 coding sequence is TGTGCCAGCAGCCCTATCGCCGAGGGAGAAGCTTTCTTT.

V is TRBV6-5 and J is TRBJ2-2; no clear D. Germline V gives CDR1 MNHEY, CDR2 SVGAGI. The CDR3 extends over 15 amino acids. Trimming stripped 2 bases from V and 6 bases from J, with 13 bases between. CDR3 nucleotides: TGTGCCAGCAGTTACGGCGGAAATAATGCCGGGGAGCTGTTTTTT. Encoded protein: CASSYGGNNAGELFF.

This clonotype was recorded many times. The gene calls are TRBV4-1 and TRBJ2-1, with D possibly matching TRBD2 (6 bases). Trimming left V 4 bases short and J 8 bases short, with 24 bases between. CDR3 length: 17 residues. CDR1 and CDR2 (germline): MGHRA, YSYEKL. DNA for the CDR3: TGCGCCAGCAGCCCACAAGGGAGCGGAGGGGCTTGGTATGAGCAGTTCTTC. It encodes CASSPQGSGGAWYEQFF.

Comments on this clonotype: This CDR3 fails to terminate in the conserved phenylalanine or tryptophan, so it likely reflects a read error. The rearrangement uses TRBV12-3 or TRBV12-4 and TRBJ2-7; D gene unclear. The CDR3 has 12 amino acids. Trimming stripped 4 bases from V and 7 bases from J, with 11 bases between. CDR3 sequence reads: CASSSLYDEQYI. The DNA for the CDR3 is TGTGCCAGCAGTTCCCTCTACGATGAGCAGTACATC.

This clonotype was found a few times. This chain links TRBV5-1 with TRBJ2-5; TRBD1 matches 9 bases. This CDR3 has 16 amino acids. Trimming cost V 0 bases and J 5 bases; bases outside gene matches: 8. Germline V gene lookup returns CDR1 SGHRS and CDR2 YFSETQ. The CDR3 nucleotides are TGCGCCAGCAGCTTGGAGGGGACAGGGAATAGGGAGACCCAGTACTTC. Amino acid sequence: CASSLEGTGNRETQYF.

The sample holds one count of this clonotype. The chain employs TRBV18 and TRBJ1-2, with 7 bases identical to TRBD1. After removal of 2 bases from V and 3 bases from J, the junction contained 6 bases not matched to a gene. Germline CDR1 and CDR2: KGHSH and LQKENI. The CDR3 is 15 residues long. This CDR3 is CASSPVTGEHYGYTF. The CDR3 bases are TGTGCCAGCTCACCAGTAACAGGGGAACACTATGGCTACACCTTC.

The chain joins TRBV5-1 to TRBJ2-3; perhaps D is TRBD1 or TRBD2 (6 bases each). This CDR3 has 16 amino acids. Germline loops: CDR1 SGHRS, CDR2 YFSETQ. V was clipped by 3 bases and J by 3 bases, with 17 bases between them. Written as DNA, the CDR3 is TGCGCCAGCAGCTCCCTCGGCGGAGGGGGAACAGATACGCAGTATTTT. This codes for CASSSLGGGGTDTQYF.

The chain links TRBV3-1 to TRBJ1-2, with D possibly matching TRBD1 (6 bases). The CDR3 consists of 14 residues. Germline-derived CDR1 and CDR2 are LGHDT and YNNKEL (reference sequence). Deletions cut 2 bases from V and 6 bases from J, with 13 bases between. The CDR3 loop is CASSQLRGLDGYTF. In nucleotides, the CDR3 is TGTGCCAGCAGCCAACTCCGGGGGCTGGATGGCTACACCTTC. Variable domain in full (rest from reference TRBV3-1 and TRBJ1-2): DTAVSQTPKYLVTQMGNDKSIKCEQNLGHDTMYWYKQDSKKFLKIMFSYNNKELIINETVPNRFSPKSPDKAHLNLHINSLELGDSAVYFCASSQLRGLDGYTFGSGTRLTVV.

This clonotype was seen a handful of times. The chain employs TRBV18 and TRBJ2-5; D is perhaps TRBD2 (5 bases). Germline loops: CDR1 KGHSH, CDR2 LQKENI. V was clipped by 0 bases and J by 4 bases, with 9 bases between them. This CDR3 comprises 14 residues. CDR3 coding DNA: TGTGCCAGCTCACCACCGGGAGTGCGAGAGACCCAGTACTTC. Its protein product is CASSPPGVRETQYF.

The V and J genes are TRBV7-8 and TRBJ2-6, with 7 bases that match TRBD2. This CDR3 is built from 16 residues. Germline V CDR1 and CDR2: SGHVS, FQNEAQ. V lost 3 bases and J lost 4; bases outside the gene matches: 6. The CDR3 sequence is CASSLGGARGANVLTF. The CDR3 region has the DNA TGTGCCAGCAGCTTGGGAGGGGCAAGAGGGGCCAACGTCCTGACTTTC.

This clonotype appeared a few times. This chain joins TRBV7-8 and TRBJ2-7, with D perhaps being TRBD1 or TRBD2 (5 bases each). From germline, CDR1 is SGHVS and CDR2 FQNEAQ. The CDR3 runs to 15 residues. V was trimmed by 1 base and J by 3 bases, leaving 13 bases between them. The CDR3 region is CASSLDGALDYEQYF. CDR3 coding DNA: TGTGCCAGCAGCTTAGACGGGGCTTTGGACTACGAGCAGTACTTC.

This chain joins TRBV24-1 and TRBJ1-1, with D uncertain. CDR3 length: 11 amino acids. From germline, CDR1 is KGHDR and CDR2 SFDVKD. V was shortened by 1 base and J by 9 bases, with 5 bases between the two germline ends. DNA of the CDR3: TGTGCCACCAGTGATTTAGGGAAAGCTTTCTTT. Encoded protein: CATSDLGKAFF.

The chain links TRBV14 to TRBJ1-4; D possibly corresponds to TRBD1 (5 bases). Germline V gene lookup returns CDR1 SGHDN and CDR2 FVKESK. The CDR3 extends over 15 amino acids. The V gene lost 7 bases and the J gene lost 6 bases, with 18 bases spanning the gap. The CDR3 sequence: CASNPWGGEDEKLFF. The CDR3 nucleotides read TGTGCCAGCAACCCTTGGGGCGGGGAGGATGAAAAACTGTTTTTT.

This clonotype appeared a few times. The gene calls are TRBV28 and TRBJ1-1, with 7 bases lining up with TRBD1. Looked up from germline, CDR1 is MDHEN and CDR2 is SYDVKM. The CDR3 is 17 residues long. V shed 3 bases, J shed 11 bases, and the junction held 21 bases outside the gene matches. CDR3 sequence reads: CASSFQRLGQLFFVAFF. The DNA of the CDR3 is TGTGCCAGCAGTTTTCAGAGACTGGGACAGCTTTTCTTTGTTGCTTTCTTT.

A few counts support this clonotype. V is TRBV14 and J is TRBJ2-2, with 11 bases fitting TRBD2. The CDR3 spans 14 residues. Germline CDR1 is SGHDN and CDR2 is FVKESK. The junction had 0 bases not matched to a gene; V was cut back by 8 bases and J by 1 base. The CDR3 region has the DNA TGTGCCAGCGGACTAGCGGGGAACACCGGGGAGCTGTTTTTT. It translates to CASGLAGNTGELFF. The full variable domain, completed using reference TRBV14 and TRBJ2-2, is EAGVTQFPSHSVIEKGQTVTLRCDPISGHDNLYWYRRVMGKEIKFLLHFVKESKQDESGMPNNRFLAERTGGTYSTLKVQPAELEDSGVYFCASGLAGNTGELFFGEGSRLTVL.

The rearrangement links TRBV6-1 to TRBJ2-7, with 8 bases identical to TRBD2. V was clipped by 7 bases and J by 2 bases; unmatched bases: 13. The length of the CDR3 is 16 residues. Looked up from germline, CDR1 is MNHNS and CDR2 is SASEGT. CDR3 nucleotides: TGTGCCAGCAACTTGTTCTCGGGTAGCGGGACCTACGAGCAGTACTTC. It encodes CASNLFSGSGTYEQYF.